The 5 T cell receptor beta chains presented below share a single source sample, sequenced in a study of brain T cells in children with intractable seizures. Clones were sequenced by immunoSEQ multiplex PCR, and TCRdb holds only the in-frame ones, with some missing. The table lists approximately 330,000 clones, over 90% of them singletons. Time point here: blood from clinic visit 5 months post-surgery; TSC patient then seizure free. The sample was peripheral blood, taken 5 to 6 months after surgery. All receptors derive from a boy under two years old with tuberous sclerosis and intractable seizures.

The chain is built from TRBV12-3 or TRBV12-4 and TRBJ1-2, with D perhaps matching TRBD1 (5 bases). This CDR3 has 12 residues. V was clipped by 7 bases and J by 8 bases, with 14 bases between them. The CDR3 protein is CASNRMGVGYTF. In DNA form, the CDR3 reads TGTGCCAGCAATCGAATGGGGGTCGGCTACACCTTC.

This clone was observed a single time. This rearrangement joins TRBV24-1 to TRBJ2-1; 9 positions agree with TRBD2. The CDR3 length is 14 residues. Trimming removed 11 bases from V and 2 bases from J; junction bases left unmatched: 6. The germline V gene has CDR1 KGHDR and CDR2 SFDVKD. The CDR3 region is CAIATSGTYNEQFF. Written as DNA, the CDR3 is TGTGCCATTGCGACTAGCGGAACCTACAATGAGCAGTTCTTC.

The chain is built from TRBV11-2 and TRBJ2-5; no definite D call. This CDR3 is 12 amino acids long. The V and J ends lost 1 base and 9 bases respectively, with 9 bases between them. CDR1 SGHAT and CDR2 FQNNGV come from the germline V gene. The CDR3 protein is CASSLGGRPQYF. In DNA form, the CDR3 reads TGTGCCAGCAGCTTAGGGGGTAGGCCCCAGTACTTC.

This CDR3 reads CASSYSGPTYEQYF. CDR3 sequence (DNA): TGTGCCAGCAGTTACTCAGGCCCTACCTACGAGCAGTACTTC. This chain uses TRBV6-5 with TRBJ2-7; D remains unclear. In germline, CDR1 is MNHEY, CDR2 SVGAGI. V shed 0 bases and J shed 2 bases, with 8 bases lying between them. The CDR3 consists of 14 residues.

V is TRBV30 and J is TRBJ2-1; D gene unclear. Germline V lookup: CDR1 GTSNPN, CDR2 SVGIG (reference sequence). The V end was cut by 0 bases, the J end by 14 bases, with 14 bases between. CDR3 length: 12 amino acids. CDR3 protein: CAWSVLAGLEFF. Here the CDR3 DNA reads TGTGCCTGGAGTGTACTGGCTGGGTTGGAGTTCTTC.